This passage covers 5 T cell receptor beta chains from one sample sequenced in a study of blood T cell repertoires in COVID-19. The repertoire was sequenced with immunoSEQ multiplex PCR; TCRdb's copy has only in-frame clones and lacks some. Among around 300,000 clones listed, just under 90% were seen once. Source material: peripheral blood. Every receptor here comes from a woman between 50 and 59 years old with COVID-19, enrolled during active disease.

This clone was seen once. This chain uses TRBV5-1 with TRBJ1-6; TRBD1 agrees at 9 bases. The CDR3 has 16 residues. V trimming: 0 bases; J trimming: 7 bases; junction bases outside the gene matches: 5. Per germline, CDR1 SGHRS and CDR2 YFSETQ. DNA of the CDR3: TGCGCCAGCAGCTTGGAGACAGGGGGTGTCAATTCACCCCTCCACTTT. It codes for CASSLETGGVNSPLHF.

The chain joins TRBV7-9 to TRBJ2-2; TRBD2 matches at 9 bases. There are 19 residues in the CDR3. CDR1 SEHNR and CDR2 FQNEAQ come from the germline V gene (reference sequence). V lost 1 base to trimming and J lost 5 bases; unmatched junction nucleotides: 14. The DNA of the CDR3 is TGTGCCAGCAGCTTAGAAGGAGCCGGGCTAGCGGGACGTACCGGGGAGCTGTTTTTT. Translated: CASSLEGAGLAGRTGELFF.

The rearrangement joins TRBV5-4 to TRBJ1-2; tentatively, D is TRBD1 (5 bases). Germline values: CDR1 SGHNT, CDR2 YYREEE (reference sequence). The CDR3 runs to 17 residues. Trimming cost V 1 base and J 2 bases, with 18 bases left between them. The CDR3, as DNA: TGTGCCAGCAGCTTGCCCCCGAGACAGACGTCGAACTATGGCTACACCTTC. Translated, it gives CASSLPPRQTSNYGYTF.

This chain uses TRBV6-2 or TRBV6-3 with TRBJ2-3, with 10 bases matching TRBD2. Per the germline V gene, CDR1 is MNHEY and CDR2 is SVGEGT. Trimming cost V 2 bases and J 1 base; bases outside gene matches: 3. The CDR3 totals 16 residues. CDR3 sequence: CASSYPSGSRTDTQYF. The CDR3 nucleotides are TGTGCCAGCAGTTACCCTAGCGGGAGCCGCACAGATACGCAGTATTTT.

V and J are TRBV4-1 and TRBJ1-5; D not resolved. This CDR3 has 16 residues. Deletions cut 0 bases from V and 0 bases from J, with 9 bases between. The germline V gene encodes CDR1 MGHRA and CDR2 YSYEKL. This chain's CDR3 is CASSQEIFNSNQPQHF. In DNA form, the CDR3 reads TGCGCCAGCAGCCAAGAAATTTTTAATAGCAATCAGCCCCAGCATTTT.